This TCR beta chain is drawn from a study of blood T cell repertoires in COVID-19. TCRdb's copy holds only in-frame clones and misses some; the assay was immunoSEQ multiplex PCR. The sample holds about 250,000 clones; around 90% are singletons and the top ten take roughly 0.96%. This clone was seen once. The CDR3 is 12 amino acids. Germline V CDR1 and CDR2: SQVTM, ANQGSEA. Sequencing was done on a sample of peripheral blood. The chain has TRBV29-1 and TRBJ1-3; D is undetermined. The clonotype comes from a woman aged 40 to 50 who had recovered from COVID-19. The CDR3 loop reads CANLDSGNTIYF. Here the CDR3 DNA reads TGCGCTAATCTCGACTCTGGAAACACCATATATTTT. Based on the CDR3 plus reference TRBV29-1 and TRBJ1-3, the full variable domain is SAVISQKPSRDICQRGTSLTIQCQVDSQVTMMFWYRQQPGQSLTLIATANQGSEATYESGFVIDKFPISRPNLTFSTLTVSNMSPEDSSIYLCANLDSGNTIYFGEGSWLTVV.